Following are 13 T cell receptor beta chains from one sample sequenced in a study of T cells in Graves' hyperthyroidism and ophthalmopathy. RNA transcripts provided the source from which TCR beta CDR3 regions were amplified. First-round RT-PCR with HTBI primers amplified the TCR CDR3 region. TCRdb re-analysed the multiplex PCR reads in MiXCR, keeping a single row per CDR3 protein. The repertoire holds approximately 270,000 distinct CDR3 sequences, with roughly 15% as singletons. The specimen sequenced was blood. The receptors shown here come from a woman between 35 and 50 years old with Graves' hyperthyroidism that later progressed to Graves' ophthalmopathy.

This clonotype was counted at least ten times. The rearrangement uses TRBV28 and TRBJ2-1, with 15 bases fitting TRBD2. Germline-derived CDR1 and CDR2 are MDHEN and SYDVKM. The CDR3 is made up of 20 amino acids. Germline trimming cut 4 bases from V and 5 bases from J; bases unmatched to any gene: 15. The DNA of the CDR3 is TGTGCCAGCAGTTCCCCTTTTCCGGGACTAGCGGGAGGAGGAGACAATGAGCAGTTCTTC. Translated: CASSSPFPGLAGGGDNEQFF.

This chain links TRBV20-1 with TRBJ1-2; the D is unclear. The V end lost 1 base, the J end lost 5 bases, and 20 bases lay between the germline ends. The CDR3 has 16 residues. CDR1 and CDR2 from the germline V gene are DFQATT and SNEGSKA (reference sequence). This CDR3 is CSARARGPKGGYGYTF. The CDR3 DNA sequence: TGCAGTGCTAGAGCCCGTGGGCCGAAAGGAGGATATGGCTACACCTTC.

The rearrangement joins TRBV14 to TRBJ2-1; the match to TRBD2 covers 10 bases. From germline, CDR1 is SGHDN and CDR2 FVKESK. With V trimmed by 1 base and J by 5 bases, 2 bases remained unmatched. The CDR3 has 15 residues. CDR3 nucleotide sequence: TGTGCCAGCAGCCAAGCACTAGCGGGAAACAATGAGCAGTTCTTC. Translated: CASSQALAGNNEQFF. The full variable domain, its missing parts supplied by reference TRBV14 and TRBJ2-1, is EAGVTQFPSHSVIEKGQTVTLRCDPISGHDNLYWYRRVMGKEIKFLLHFVKESKQDESGMPNNRFLAERTGGTYSTLKVQPAELEDSGVYFCASSQALAGNNEQFFGPGTRLTVL.

In this sample, this clonotype turned up once. The V gene is TRBV7-8, the J gene TRBJ2-1, with 11 bases that match TRBD1. This CDR3 has 17 residues. The germline V gene encodes CDR1 SGHVS and CDR2 FQNEAQ. The trim removed 4 bases at V and 4 bases at J, leaving 9 bases unmatched. Written as DNA, the CDR3 is TGTGCCAGCAGCTACCTCGGGACAGGGGGAAGTTACAATGAGCAGTTCTTC. Protein: CASSYLGTGGSYNEQFF.

Worth noting for this clonotype: A much larger clone is a single base away; this may be a read error. The chain joins TRBV20-1 to TRBJ2-3; D is possibly TRBD2 (5 bases). From germline, CDR1 is DFQATT and CDR2 SNEGSKA (reference sequence). The CDR3 covers 12 residues. CDR3 region: CSFLGSTDTQCF. The CDR3 nucleotides read TGCAGTTTCCTTGGGAGCACAGATACGCAGTGTTTT.

There are a few counts of this clonotype. The chain joins TRBV10-2 to TRBJ2-7, with 9 bases that match TRBD2. The length of the CDR3 is 15 residues. CDR1 and CDR2 from the germline V gene are WSHSY and SAAADI. Unmatched junction bases numbered 9, after V lost 5 bases and J lost 4 bases. CDR3 nucleotide sequence: TGCGCCAGCAGTTACCGAGGACTAGCGAAATACGAGCAGTACTTC. Residues: CASSYRGLAKYEQYF.

This clonotype was recorded many times. In DNA, the CDR3 is TGTGCCAGCAGCAAGACAGCGGGAGTACACTACAATGAGCAGTTCTTC. Its translation: CASSKTAGVHYNEQFF. V gene TRBV12-3 or TRBV12-4 combines with J gene TRBJ2-1, with 8 bases that match TRBD2. Losses at the gene ends were 6 bases for V and 3 bases for J; bases not matched to a gene: 10. CDR3 length equals 16 residues.

This clonotype came up many times. The chain employs TRBV5-1 and TRBJ2-1, with 11 bases matching TRBD2. The junction had 10 bases not matched to a gene; V was cut back by 5 bases and J by 3 bases. CDR1 and CDR2 (germline): SGHRS, YFSETQ. This CDR3 has 17 amino acids. CDR3 residues: CASRHKLGLADYNEQFF. The CDR3 DNA follows: TGCGCCAGCAGACATAAGTTGGGACTAGCGGACTACAATGAGCAGTTCTTC.

This chain joins TRBV29-1 and TRBJ1-2; D is possibly TRBD1 (5 bases). The germline CDR1 and CDR2 sequences are SQVTM and ANQGSEA. V gave up 8 bases and J gave up 8 bases, with 18 bases separating them. The CDR3 runs 12 residues. CDR3 sequence: CSSLGGDRGYTF. CDR3 bases: TGCAGCTCATTGGGGGGGGATAGGGGCTACACCTTC.

J is TRBJ2-7 and V is TRBV20-1; TRBD1 is a possible D gene (5 bases). This CDR3 has 14 amino acids. Trimming took 0 bases from V and 4 from J, leaving 13 bases between them. The germline V gene has CDR1 DFQATT and CDR2 SNEGSKA (reference sequence). Here the CDR3 reads CSARDGPSGYEQYF. The DNA of the CDR3 is TGCAGTGCTAGAGATGGCCCTTCAGGGTACGAGCAGTACTTC.

This clonotype was found many times. The chain combines TRBV24-1 with TRBJ1-3; D remains ambiguous. The V end lost 4 bases, the J end lost 0 bases, and 9 bases lay between the germline ends. The germline V gene has CDR1 KGHDR and CDR2 SFDVKD. The CDR3 is 15 residues long. In DNA form, the CDR3 reads TGTGCCACCAGTGACCCCAGCATCTCTGGAAACACCATATATTTT. This codes for CATSDPSISGNTIYF.

This clonotype was counted many times. V is TRBV20-1 and J is TRBJ1-5; D is ambiguous. Germline values: CDR1 DFQATT, CDR2 SNEGSKA (reference sequence). Deletions cut 1 base from V and 7 bases from J, with 11 bases between. This CDR3 spans 13 amino acids. CDR3 in amino acids: CSARVQMGQPQHF. Here the CDR3 DNA reads TGCAGTGCTAGAGTTCAAATGGGGCAGCCCCAGCATTTT.

V and J are TRBV2 and TRBJ2-7; 14 bases agree with TRBD2. The ends lost 3 bases at V and 5 bases at J; junction bases unmatched: 6. The CDR3 has 16 amino acids. Germline values: CDR1 SNHLY, CDR2 FYNNEI. The CDR3 DNA follows: TGTGCCAGCAGTGATAGACTAGCGGGAGGGCCGCACGAGCAGTACTTC. It codes for CASSDRLAGGPHEQYF.